This TCR beta chain was sequenced during a study of blood T cells in healthy people across ages. Combining a sample-barcoded 5' primer with a J-beta primer mix, a second PCR ran for about 6 to 12 cycles. Carrying 12 random nucleotides, a template-switch adaptor labeled each individual cDNA molecule. TCRdb itself ran the 5' RACE reads through MiXCR, one entry per CDR3 protein. The sample holds some 1 million distinct CDR3 sequences; roughly 45% are singletons and the top ten take approximately 19%. The CDR3 extends over 16 amino acids. This clonotype showed up just a few times. The sample taken for sequencing was blood. This TCR derives from a woman aged 55 to 70 in good health. The chain has TRBV21-1 and TRBJ2-1; no check of the table's D call, TRBD2, against the DNA was made. TRBV21-1 is a pseudogene segment. CDR3 residues: CASSKLLAGVGDEQFF. CDR3 coding DNA: TGTGCCAGCAGCAAGCTTCTAGCGGGAGTCGGGGATGAGCAGTTCTTC.